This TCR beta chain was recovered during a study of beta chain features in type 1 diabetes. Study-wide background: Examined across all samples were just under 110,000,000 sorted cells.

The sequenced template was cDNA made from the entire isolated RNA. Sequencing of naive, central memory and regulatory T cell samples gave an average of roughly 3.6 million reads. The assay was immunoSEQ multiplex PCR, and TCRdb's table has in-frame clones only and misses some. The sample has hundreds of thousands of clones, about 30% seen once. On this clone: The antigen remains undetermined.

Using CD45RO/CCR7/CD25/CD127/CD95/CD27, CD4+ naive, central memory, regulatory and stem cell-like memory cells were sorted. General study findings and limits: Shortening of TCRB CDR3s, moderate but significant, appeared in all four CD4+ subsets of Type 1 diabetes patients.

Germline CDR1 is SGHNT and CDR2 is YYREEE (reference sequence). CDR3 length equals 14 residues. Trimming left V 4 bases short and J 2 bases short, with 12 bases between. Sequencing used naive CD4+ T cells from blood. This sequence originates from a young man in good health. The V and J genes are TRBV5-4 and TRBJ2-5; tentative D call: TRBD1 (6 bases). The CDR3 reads CASSNPGVQETQYF. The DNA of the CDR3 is TGTGCCAGCAGCAACCCAGGGGTACAAGAGACCCAGTACTTC.